The T cell receptor beta chain under discussion was sequenced for a study of cytomegalovirus exposure and HLA in healthy donors. Both 60 Vbeta primers and 13 Jbeta primers went into the PCR. The data were produced by immunoSEQ multiplex PCR, yet TCRdb's version contains in-frame clones alone and is incomplete. Here the sample spans around 140,000 clones, about four fifths being singletons. In the case of this clone: Its antigen is still unknown.

Findings and caveats of the study: Association of a missense DCLRE1C variant with TCR beta V- and J-gene trimming was reported in a later analysis.

Sequences were obtained from PBMCs. The receptor comes from a woman in her 40s in good health and CMV-seronegative.

The CDR3 loop reads CASSPNAQGGSTEAFF. The CDR3 nucleotides are TGCGCCAGCAGCCCCAACGCACAGGGGGGGAGCACTGAAGCTTTCTTT. The J gene is TRBJ1-1, the V gene TRBV5-1; 8 nucleotides align to TRBD1. V was clipped by 4 bases and J by 4 bases; unmatched bases: 12. The CDR3 sequence is 16 residues long. Germline V gene sequence: CDR1 SGHRS, CDR2 YFSETQ.